This record looks at one T cell receptor (beta chain) sequence and its context. Its specificity is not known. This sample was included in a study of Ad26.COV2.S vaccination and SARS-CoV-2 variants. Study context: Enrolled in COV1001, the donor was in the Ad26.COV2.S trial arm, which received the vaccine. Study outcomes and limitations: In vaccinated individuals, spike-specific CD8+ and CD4+ T cell responses reportedly displayed substantial breadth. Placebo recipients had lower spike-specific TCR breadth than vaccine recipients. The analyses of TCR breadth and depth may have understated the size of total T cell responses.

The treatment: some 20 received Ad26.COV2.S at low or high dose, single or two shots; several received placebo; per-sample allocation not given. The study sampled participants on day 63 after the first vaccine or placebo injection. Sequencing was performed with immunoSEQ multiplex PCR; in TCRdb, only in-frame clones are kept and a portion is missing. Of 250,000 or so clones listed, roughly 85% were seen once; the top ten hold under 3%. The CDR3 spans 13 residues. This specimen consisted of peripheral blood, obtained in a trial of Ad26.COV2.S vaccine versus placebo. The sequence was collected from a person aged 18-65 years who received the Ad26.COV2.S COVID-19 vaccine or a placebo. The rearrangement uses TRBV21-1 and TRBJ2-1; the DNA was not used to check the table's D call, TRBD2. TRBV21-1 is a listed pseudogene. The CDR3 region is CATLLPENDEQFF. The CDR3 DNA reads as TGTGCCACCCTTCTGCCGGAGAACGATGAGCAGTTCTTC.